The T cell receptor beta chain under discussion was sequenced for a study of shared clonotypes between healthy human individuals. Study in general: For every donor, three CD4 naive, three CD4 memory, two CD8 naive and one CD8 memory plates were used. Study results and limitations: Clonotype sharing across donors was expected to vary with sequencing depth.

In germline, CDR1 is SGHRS, CDR2 YFSETQ. This CDR3 has 17 amino acids. V trimming: 0 bases; J trimming: 5 bases; junction bases outside the gene matches: 12. Details on this clone: Its antigen is unknown.

Using immunoSEQ multiplex PCR, the repertoire was profiled, and TCRdb retains in-frame clones only, with some absent. The sample has 2 million to 2.5 million clones; nearly 97% are singletons. Memory CD4+ cells were the fraction left after CD45RA+ naive selection. The chain carries TRBV5-1 and TRBJ2-3; TRBD2 matches at 7 bases. The TCR comes from a young man in good health. Input material: naive CD4+ T cells sorted from blood. As to subset: CD45RA+ positively selected. CDR3 sequence (DNA): TGCGCCAGCAGCTTGGCCGGTTCCAGCGGGGTAGGAGATACGCAGTATTTT. Translating gives CASSLAGSSGVGDTQYF.